This T cell receptor (beta chain) is from a study of regulatory T cells in long-lasting Graves disease. Regarding the study as a whole: Analyses excluded thyroid tissue, covering peripheral blood alone. Shared public clonotypes totalled approximately 3,000 in persistent patients, compared with 966 in new patients. Persistent Graves' patients showed a TCR diversity that was lower than that of newly diagnosed ones.

Arm-PCR of CDR3 regions and iRepertoire HTBI primers were used to build TCR beta libraries. One entry per CDR3 protein results from TCRdb running MiXCR on the multiplex PCR reads. The repertoire holds about 470,000 distinct CDR3 sequences, with roughly 20% as singletons. This clonotype was seen repeatedly, ten times or more. Its cognate antigen is unknown. Time point: persistent/refractory GD, antithyroid drugs over 5 years with positive TRAb. Isolated PBMC RNA provided the starting material for the TCR library. The CDR3 length is 12 residues. CDR1 and CDR2 (germline): MNHNS, SASEGT. The ends lost 6 bases at V and 10 bases at J; junction bases unmatched: 3.

This receptor was obtained from a female donor with Graves disease. The material sequenced was peripheral blood mononuclear cells (PBMCs), taken when the disease was refractory, from a patient treated with antithyroid drugs. The rearrangement uses TRBV6-1 and TRBJ1-6; 7 bases fit TRBD1. The DNA for the CDR3 is TGTGCCAGCAGCCCAGGGGGATCACCCCTCCACTTT. This translates into CASSPGGSPLHF.